This T cell receptor (beta chain) was obtained from a study of T cells after yellow fever vaccination. The study's findings and limits: On re-exposure, the response was weaker but peaked faster, at day 5 versus 15.

After removal of 4 bases from V and 9 bases from J, the junction contained 5 bases not matched to a gene. Per germline, CDR1 SGHDT and CDR2 YYEEEE. The CDR3 covers 14 residues. As regards this clonotype: The antigen is unknown.

The 5'RACE template-switching step produced TCR cDNA and added a universal primer site and UMIs. TCRdb itself ran the 5' RACE reads through MiXCR, one entry per CDR3 protein. The sample contains some 160,000 distinct CDR3 sequences, roughly a tenth of which appear only once. The chain couples TRBV5-6 to TRBJ1-6, with 9 bases fitting TRBD1. The sequence came from a man aged 18 to 30 who received the YFV17D yellow fever vaccine. The sample in question was CD8+ T cells sorted from PBMCs, obtained 45 days after the yellow fever booster vaccination. The CDR3 sequence: CASSPGQGSSPLHF. The CDR3 DNA sequence: TGTGCCAGCAGCCCTGGACAGGGGAGTTCACCCCTCCACTTT. The entire variable domain, with the rest obtained from reference TRBV5-6 and TRBJ1-6, is as follows: DAGVTQSPTHLIKTRGQQVTLRCSPKSGHDTVSWYQQALGQGPQFIFQYYEEEERQRGNFPDRFSGHQFPNYSSELNVNALLLGDSALYLCASSPGQGSSPLHFGNGTRLTVT.